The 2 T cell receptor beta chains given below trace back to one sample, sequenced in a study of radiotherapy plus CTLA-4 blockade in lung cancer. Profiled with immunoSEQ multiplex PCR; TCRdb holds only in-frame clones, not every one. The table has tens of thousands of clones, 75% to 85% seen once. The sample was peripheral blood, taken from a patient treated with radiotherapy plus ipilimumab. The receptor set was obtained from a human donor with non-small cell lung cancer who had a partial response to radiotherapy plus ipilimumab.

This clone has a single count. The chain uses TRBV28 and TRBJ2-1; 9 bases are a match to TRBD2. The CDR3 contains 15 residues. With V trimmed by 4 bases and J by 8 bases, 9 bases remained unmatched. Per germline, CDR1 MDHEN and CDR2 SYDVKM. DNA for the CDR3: TGTGCCAGCAGTTCGCGCGGGGGGGCCACGGATGAGCAGTTCTTC. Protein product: CASSSRGGATDEQFF.

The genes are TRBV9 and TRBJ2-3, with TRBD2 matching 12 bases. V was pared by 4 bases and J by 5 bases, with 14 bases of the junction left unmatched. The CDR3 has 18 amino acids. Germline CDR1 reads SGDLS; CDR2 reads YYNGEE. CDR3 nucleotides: TGTGCCAGCAGCAGGGGGCCTAGCGGGGGGGCCTGGGGAGATACGCAGTATTTT. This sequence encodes CASSRGPSGGAWGDTQYF.